The clone carrying this T cell receptor (beta chain) has only a few counts. This CDR3 spans 14 amino acids. Germline CDR1 is MNHNS and CDR2 is SASEGT. Deletions cut 6 bases from V and 3 bases from J, with 13 bases between. This entry belongs to a study of response to subunit inactivated influenza vaccine. TCRdb ran MiXCR on the RT-PCR reads and lists one entry per CDR3 protein. This sample yields 500,000 to 550,000 distinct CDR3 sequences, of which around a quarter are seen a single time; 2.5% to 3% belongs to the top ten. This sample was also put to use in a study of T cells expressing NK-cell markers. From that paper: It was by 5'RACE template switching with UMIs that TCR beta cDNA was made. The study found these clonotypes also leading the CD3+CD56-NKG2C+ fraction in several donors.

The receptor was derived from a man aged 50 to 60 who received an inactivated influenza vaccine. The chain links TRBV6-1 to TRBJ2-3, with D possibly being TRBD2 (5 bases). The specimen was CD4+ T cells sorted from PBMCs, collected approximately 13 days after vaccination. CDR3 in DNA: TGTGCCAGCAGCAGTCGCGGGTTAACAGATACGCAGTATTTT. It yields the protein CASSSRGLTDTQYF.